These 20 T cell receptor beta chains came from one sample sequenced in a study of blood T cell repertoires in COVID-19. Assay: immunoSEQ multiplex PCR; the TCRdb copy retains only in-frame clones and omits some. The sample consists of more than 95,000 clones, roughly 80% of them appearing once. The source material was peripheral blood. The receptors were gathered from an elderly woman with acute or convalescent COVID-19.

This chain uses TRBV15 with TRBJ2-2; D is ambiguous. This CDR3 is built from 14 residues. CDR1 LNHNV and CDR2 YYDKDF come from the germline V gene (reference sequence). V lost 5 bases and J 6 bases, leaving 13 bases between the germline ends. This CDR3 reads CATSSMAVPGELFF. CDR3 coding DNA: TGTGCCACCAGCTCGATGGCGGTTCCCGGGGAGCTGTTTTTT.

V gene TRBV29-1 combines with J gene TRBJ1-1, with D possibly being TRBD1 (6 bases). CDR3 length equals 13 residues. The germline V and J ends were trimmed by 7 bases and 1 base, with 13 bases remaining between them. In germline, CDR1 is SQVTM, CDR2 ANQGSEA. The CDR3: CSAKSDRNTEAFF. CDR3 sequence (DNA): TGCAGCGCTAAGTCGGACAGGAACACTGAAGCTTTCTTT.

The CDR3 nucleotides read TGTGCCAGCAGACCCAATACAGGGGGTACCTCTGGGGCCAACGTCCTGACTTTC. Translating it yields CASRPNTGGTSGANVLTF. The chain carries TRBV2 and TRBJ2-6; 8 bases fit TRBD1. Germline CDR1 and CDR2: SNHLY and FYNNEI. V gave up 6 bases and J gave up 0 bases; unmatched junction bases: 10. This CDR3 has 18 residues.

This rearrangement joins TRBV24-1 to TRBJ2-3, with D possibly TRBD1 on 6 matching bases. CDR1 and CDR2 from the germline V gene are KGHDR and SFDVKD. With 1 base removed from V and 0 bases from J, the gap between germline ends came to 10 bases. The CDR3 has 16 amino acids. The chain's CDR3 is CATSDFRGTSTDTQYF. The CDR3 DNA reads TGTGCCACCAGTGATTTCAGGGGAACTAGCACAGATACGCAGTATTTT.

The chain joins TRBV2 to TRBJ2-7; possible D gene TRBD2, 5 bases. CDR3 length: 14 amino acids. The V gene's germline CDR1 is SNHLY and CDR2 FYNNEI. V was clipped by 1 base and J by 6 bases, with 13 bases between them. CDR3 residues: CASSEGTSLGEQYF. The CDR3 coding sequence is TGTGCCAGCAGTGAAGGGACTTCCCTCGGCGAGCAGTACTTC.

The rearrangement joins TRBV29-1 to TRBJ2-6; no firm D call. The V end was cut by 6 bases, the J end by 2 bases, with 8 bases between. This CDR3 is 13 amino acids long. The germline V gene encodes CDR1 SQVTM and CDR2 ANQGSEA. The CDR3 is CSVARAGANVLTF. CDR3 bases: TGCAGCGTCGCGAGAGCTGGGGCCAACGTCCTGACTTTC. Full variable domain (missing parts from reference TRBV29-1 and TRBJ2-6): SAVISQKPSRDICQRGTSLTIQCQVDSQVTMMFWYRQQPGQSLTLIATANQGSEATYESGFVIDKFPISRPNLTFSTLTVSNMSPEDSSIYLCSVARAGANVLTFGAGSRLTVL.

V is TRBV6-1 and J is TRBJ1-6, with a possible D match to TRBD1 (5 bases). The CDR3 has 18 amino acids. Germline-derived CDR1 and CDR2 are MNHNS and SASEGT. Trimming cost V 2 bases and J 10 bases, with 24 bases left between them. CDR3 sequence (DNA): TGTGCCAGCAGTGAAAACGAGAGGACATGGAATAGGGGATCACCCCTCCACTTT. Translating it yields CASSENERTWNRGSPLHF.

The chain is built from TRBV5-1 and TRBJ1-1, with a tentative D call TRBD1 (5 bases). Trimming stripped 0 bases from V and 4 bases from J, with 10 bases between. This CDR3 region has 14 residues. In germline, CDR1 is SGHRS, CDR2 YFSETQ. Here the CDR3 reads CASSLEGWGTEAFF. The CDR3 DNA sequence: TGCGCCAGCAGCTTGGAGGGGTGGGGCACTGAAGCTTTCTTT.

The chain couples TRBV18 to TRBJ2-3; tentatively, D is TRBD1 (5 bases). The CDR3 is made up of 16 amino acids. The V gene lost 6 bases and the J gene lost 1 base, with 17 bases spanning the gap. The germline V gene has CDR1 KGHSH and CDR2 LQKENI. CDR3 protein: CASSPTLTRGTDTQYF. Written as DNA, the CDR3 is TGTGCCAGCTCCCCGACACTCACCAGGGGCACAGATACGCAGTATTTT.

This clone was found once. The chain links TRBV2 to TRBJ2-2; a possible D gene is TRBD2 (6 bases). The germline V gene encodes CDR1 SNHLY and CDR2 FYNNEI. V lost 4 bases and J 0 bases, leaving 6 bases between the germline ends. The CDR3 is 14 amino acids. The CDR3 loop is CASSAGANTGELFF. The CDR3 region has the DNA TGTGCCAGCAGTGCGGGGGCGAACACCGGGGAGCTGTTTTTT.

The chain uses TRBV3-1 (or the pseudogene TRBV3-2) and TRBJ2-5, with a possible D match to TRBD1 (6 bases). CDR1 is LGHDT, CDR2 YNNKEL, per germline (reference sequence). Trimming pared 4 bases from V and 6 bases from J, leaving 9 bases between. The CDR3 runs 12 residues. DNA for the CDR3: TGTGCCAGCAGCCCCAGGGGAAAGACCCAGTACTTC. This encodes CASSPRGKTQYF.

The chain uses TRBV5-1 and TRBJ2-3, with TRBD2 identical over 14 bases. Unmatched junction bases numbered 0, after V lost 0 bases and J lost 6 bases. The CDR3 runs to 15 residues. Looked up from germline, CDR1 is SGHRS and CDR2 is YFSETQ. CDR3 region: CASSLGTSGGDTQYF. Here the CDR3 DNA reads TGCGCCAGCAGCTTGGGGACTAGCGGGGGGGATACGCAGTATTTT.

The V call is TRBV10-3, the J call TRBJ2-3; TRBD2 aligns across 8 bases. V was pared by 4 bases and J by 4 bases, with 4 bases of the junction left unmatched. The CDR3 extends over 14 amino acids. Per germline, CDR1 ENHRY and CDR2 SYGVKD. The CDR3 sequence is CAISGAGVPDTQYF. The CDR3 DNA reads as TGTGCCATCAGTGGAGCGGGAGTCCCAGATACGCAGTATTTT.

The chain carries TRBV18 and TRBJ2-1; 10 nucleotides align to TRBD2. Germline trimming cut 4 bases from V and 4 bases from J; bases unmatched to any gene: 7. Germline V gene lookup returns CDR1 KGHSH and CDR2 LQKENI. CDR3 length: 16 amino acids. The CDR3 region has the DNA TGTGCCAGCTCACAAGAGCGGGGGGGACTGTACAATGAGCAGTTCTTC. Protein product: CASSQERGGLYNEQFF.

This clone was seen a few times. V gene TRBV11-2 combines with J gene TRBJ2-1; 10 nucleotides align to TRBD2. Trimming cost V 7 bases and J 2 bases; bases outside gene matches: 5. Looked up from germline, CDR1 is SGHAT and CDR2 is FQNNGV. The CDR3 length is 15 residues. The CDR3 here is CASKKLAGTYNEQFF. The CDR3 region has the DNA TGTGCCAGCAAGAAACTAGCGGGAACCTACAATGAGCAGTTCTTC. The full variable domain, with the rest looked up from reference TRBV11-2 and TRBJ2-1, is EAGVAQSPRYKIIEKRQSVAFWCNPISGHATLYWYQQILGQGPKLLIQFQNNGVVDDSQLPKDRFSAERLKGVDSTLKIQPAKLEDSAVYLCASKKLAGTYNEQFFGPGTRLTVL.

This chain joins TRBV5-4 and TRBJ2-5; 10 bases align to TRBD2. Looked up from germline, CDR1 is SGHNT and CDR2 is YYREEE (reference sequence). The CDR3 has 15 residues. Losses at the gene ends were 1 base for V and 5 bases for J; bases not matched to a gene: 5. CDR3 nucleotide sequence: TGTGCCAGCAGCTTGCGAGCGGGAGGGCGGGAGACCCAGTACTTC. Its translation: CASSLRAGGRETQYF. Looking up the rest from reference TRBV5-4 and TRBJ2-5 gives the full variable domain: ETGVTQSPTHLIKTRGQQVTLRCSSQSGHNTVSWYQQALGQGPQFIFQYYREEENGRGNFPPRFSGLQFPNYSSELNVNALELDDSALYLCASSLRAGGRETQYFGPGTRLLVL.

The J gene is TRBJ1-2, the V gene TRBV6-6, with D tentatively TRBD1 (5 bases). Germline V gives CDR1 MNHNY, CDR2 SVGAGI (reference sequence). V shed 2 bases and J shed 4 bases, with 14 bases lying between them. This CDR3 comprises 15 residues. CDR3 sequence reads: CASSYVTGWPYGYTF. The DNA for the CDR3 is TGTGCCAGCAGTTACGTAACAGGTTGGCCCTATGGCTACACCTTC.

The CDR3 DNA is TGTGCCACGGGACAGGGCCGCAATCAGCCCCAGCATTTT. This encodes CATGQGRNQPQHF. The genes are TRBV12-3 or TRBV12-4 and TRBJ1-5; 9 bases are shared with TRBD1. CDR3 length: 13 amino acids. V was pared by 10 bases and J by 2 bases, with 3 bases of the junction left unmatched.

The CDR3 sequence is CASSPRTGHTEAFF. CDR3 DNA: TGTGCCAGCAGTCCAAGGACAGGCCACACTGAAGCTTTCTTT. The chain combines TRBV28 with TRBJ1-1; 7 bases line up with TRBD1. This CDR3 has 14 amino acids. J lost 3 bases, V lost 5 bases, and 6 bases had no gene match. Germline CDR1 MDHEN, CDR2 SYDVKM.

The chain recombines TRBV6-5 with TRBJ1-2; TRBD1 is a possible D gene (5 bases). V was trimmed by 0 bases and J by 7 bases, leaving 15 bases between them. The CDR3 runs to 15 residues. Per germline, CDR1 MNHEY and CDR2 SVGAGI. Written as DNA, the CDR3 is TGTGCCAGCAGTTACTCGCAAGGGACTCTTAGTGGCTACACCTTC. This codes for CASSYSQGTLSGYTF.